This TCR beta chain was captured in a study of T cell changes during pregnancy in multiple sclerosis. As for this clone: At the DNA level, this CDR3 is encoded by other sequences in the same sample as well.

There are 14 residues in the CDR3. CDR1 is MNHEY and CDR2 is SVGAGI in the germline V gene. V shed 3 bases and J 2 bases; nucleotides not matched to a gene: 1. Profiled with immunoSEQ multiplex PCR; TCRdb holds only in-frame clones, not every one. The sample includes fewer than 70,000 clones, roughly 87% seen only once; the top ten take about 2.7%. The sequencing here drew on peripheral blood, taken in the first trimester of pregnancy. The sequence was collected from a female donor with multiple sclerosis, enrolled in a pregnancy study. The chain is built from TRBV6-5 and TRBJ1-2; 9 nucleotides agree with TRBD1. CDR3 coding DNA: TGTGCCAGCAGTTATGGACAGGGGAACTATGGCTACACCTTC. This translates into CASSYGQGNYGYTF.